In this sample, the clone carrying this TCR beta chain turned up a few times. Its antigen is as yet unknown. Healthy Caucasian individuals from Russia aged roughly 6 to 100 were enrolled as donors. The CDR3 length is 15 residues. CDR1 is SGHTA, CDR2 FQGNSA, per germline. V shed 5 bases, J shed 5 bases, and the junction held 9 bases outside the gene matches. This sample stems from a study of blood T cells in healthy people across ages. Study findings and constraints: Strong correlation linked observed beta diversity and percent naive T cells. There were more naive CD4+ cells and higher diversity in long-lived donors than in aged donors.

A sample-barcoded 5' primer and a J-beta primer mix were used in a second PCR of roughly 7 to 11 cycles. Tags on each cDNA molecule came from a template-switch adaptor with 12 random nucleotides. TCRdb reanalysed the 5' RACE reads using MiXCR and keeps one entry per CDR3 protein. In the table there are 1.5 million to 2 million distinct CDR3 sequences, roughly 49% of which are singletons. This sequence was found in a woman aged 40 to 50 in good health. Sequencing used blood. The J gene is TRBJ2-3, the V gene TRBV7-2, with 8 bases that match TRBD2. CDR3 nucleotide sequence: TGTGCCAGCAGCGCCACGGGGGGGCCCGTAGATACGCAGTATTTT. Translated: CASSATGGPVDTQYF.